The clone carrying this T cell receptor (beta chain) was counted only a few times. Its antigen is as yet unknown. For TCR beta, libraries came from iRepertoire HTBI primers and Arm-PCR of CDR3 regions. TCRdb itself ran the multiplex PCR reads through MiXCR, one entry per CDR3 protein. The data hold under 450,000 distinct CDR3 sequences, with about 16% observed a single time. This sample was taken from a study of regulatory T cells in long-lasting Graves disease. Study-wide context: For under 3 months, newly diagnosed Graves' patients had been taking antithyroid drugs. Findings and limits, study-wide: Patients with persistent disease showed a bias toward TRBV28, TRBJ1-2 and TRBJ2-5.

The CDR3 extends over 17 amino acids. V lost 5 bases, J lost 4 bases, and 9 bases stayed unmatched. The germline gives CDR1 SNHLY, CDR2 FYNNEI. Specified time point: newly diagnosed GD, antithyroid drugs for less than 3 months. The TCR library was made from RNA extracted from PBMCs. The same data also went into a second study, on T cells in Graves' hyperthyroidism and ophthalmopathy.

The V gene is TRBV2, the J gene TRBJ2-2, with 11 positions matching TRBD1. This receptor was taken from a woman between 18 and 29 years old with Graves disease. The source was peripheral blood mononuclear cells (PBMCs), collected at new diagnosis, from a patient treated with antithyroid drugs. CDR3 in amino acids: CASSLTRTGGPTGELFF. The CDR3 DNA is TGTGCCAGCAGTCTAACCCGGACAGGGGGCCCCACCGGGGAGCTGTTTTTT. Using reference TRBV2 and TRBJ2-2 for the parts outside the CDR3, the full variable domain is EPEVTQTPSHQVTQMGQEVILRCVPISNHLYFYWYRQILGQKVEFLVSFYNNEISEKSEIFDDQFSVERPDGSNFTLKIRSTKLEDSAMYFCASSLTRTGGPTGELFFGEGSRLTVL.